This T cell receptor (beta chain) was observed in a study of patients and donors after allogeneic stem cell transplantation. MiXCR, run by TCRdb on the RT-PCR reads, gives a single entry per CDR3 protein. The table lists under 200,000 distinct CDR3 sequences, 30% of them singletons. Between the trimmed V and J ends, which lost 1 base and 9 bases, there was a span of 15 bases. The V gene's germline CDR1 is LGHNA and CDR2 YSLEER. This CDR3 region has 14 residues. The genes are TRBV4-3 and TRBJ2-5; maybe TRBD1 (6 bases). The origin of this receptor is a human donor who was either an allogeneic HSCT recipient or a stem cell or donor lymphocyte infusion donor (not recorded which). It is not recorded whose cells these are; they may come from a transplant donor. Sequencing input: blood, either unsorted or a sorted T cell fraction (not recorded which). The CDR3 DNA follows: TGCGCCAGCAGCCAAGGTGGCAGAGAGGGGGCCCAGTACTTC. Translation gives CASSQGGREGAQYF.